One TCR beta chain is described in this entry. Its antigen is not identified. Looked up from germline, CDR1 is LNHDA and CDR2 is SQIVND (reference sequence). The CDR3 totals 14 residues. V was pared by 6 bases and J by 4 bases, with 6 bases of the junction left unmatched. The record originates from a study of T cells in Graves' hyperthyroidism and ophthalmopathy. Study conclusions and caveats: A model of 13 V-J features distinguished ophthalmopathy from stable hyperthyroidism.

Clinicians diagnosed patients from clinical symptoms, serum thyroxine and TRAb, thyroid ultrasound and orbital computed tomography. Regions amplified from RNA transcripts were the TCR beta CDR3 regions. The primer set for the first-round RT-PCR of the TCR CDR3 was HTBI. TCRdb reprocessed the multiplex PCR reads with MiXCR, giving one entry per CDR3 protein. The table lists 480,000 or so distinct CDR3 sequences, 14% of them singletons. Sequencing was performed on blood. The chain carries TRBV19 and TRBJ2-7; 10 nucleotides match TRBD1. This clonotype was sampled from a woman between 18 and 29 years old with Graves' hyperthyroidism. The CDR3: CASSRQGAMYEQYF. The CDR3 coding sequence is TGTGCCAGTAGCCGACAGGGGGCGATGTACGAGCAGTACTTC.